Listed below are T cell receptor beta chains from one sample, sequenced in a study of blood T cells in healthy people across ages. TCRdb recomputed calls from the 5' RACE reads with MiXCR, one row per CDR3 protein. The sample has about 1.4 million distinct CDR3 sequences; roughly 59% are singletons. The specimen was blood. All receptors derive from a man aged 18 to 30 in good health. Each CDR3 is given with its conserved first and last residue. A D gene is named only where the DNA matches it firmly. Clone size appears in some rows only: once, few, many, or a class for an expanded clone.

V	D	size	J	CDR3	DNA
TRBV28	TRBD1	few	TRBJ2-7	CASRVDRGSYEQYF	TGTGCCAGCAGGGTAGACAGGGGCTCCTACGAGCAGTACTTC
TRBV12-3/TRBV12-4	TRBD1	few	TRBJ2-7	CASSLGQGFIYEQYF	TGTGCCAGCAGTTTAGGACAGGGCTTTATCTACGAGCAGTACTTC
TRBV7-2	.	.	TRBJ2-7	CASSLGRYGQYF	TGTGCCAGCAGCTTAGGGAGGTACGGGCAGTACTTC
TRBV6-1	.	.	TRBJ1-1	CASSLRTGVGEAFF	TGTGCCAGCAGCCTACGTACCGGCGTCGGGGAAGCTTTCTTT
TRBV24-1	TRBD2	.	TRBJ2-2	CATSDSGLAGRFAGELFF	TGTGCCACCAGTGACTCGGGACTAGCGGGGCGCTTTGCCGGGGAGCTGTTTTTT
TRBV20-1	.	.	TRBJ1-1	CSATPGTQVAFF	TGCAGTGCTACCCCGGGGACACAGGTTGCTTTCTTT
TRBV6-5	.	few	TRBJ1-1	CASSPGRVAEAFF	TGTGCCAGCAGCCCAGGCAGGGTGGCTGAAGCTTTCTTT
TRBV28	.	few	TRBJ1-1	CASSFPQNTEAFF	TGTGCCAGCAGTTTTCCGCAGAACACTGAAGCTTTCTTT
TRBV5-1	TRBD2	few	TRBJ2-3	CASGGESTQYF	TGCGCCAGCGGGGGGGAGAGTACGCAGTATTTT
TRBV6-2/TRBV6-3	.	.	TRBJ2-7	CATGISYEQYF	TGTGCCACCGGGATCTCCTACGAGCAGTACTTC
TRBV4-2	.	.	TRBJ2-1	CASSQEVSNEQFF	TGTGCCAGCAGCCAAGAGGTTAGCAATGAGCAGTTCTTC
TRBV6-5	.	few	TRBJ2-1	CASSYSTGGGSAEQFF	TGTGCCAGCAGTTACTCGACAGGTGGCGGTTCGGCTGAGCAGTTCTTC
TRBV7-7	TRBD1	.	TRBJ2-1	CASSLGQGISEQFF	TGTGCTAGCAGCTTAGGACAGGGGATATCTGAGCAGTTCTTC
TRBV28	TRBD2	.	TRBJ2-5	CASSSLAGGPGETQYF	TGTGCCAGCAGTTCCCTAGCGGGAGGGCCTGGAGAGACCCAGTACTTC
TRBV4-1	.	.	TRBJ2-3	CASSQEGWDTDTQYF	TGCGCCAGCAGCCAAGAGGGATGGGACACAGATACGCAGTATTTT
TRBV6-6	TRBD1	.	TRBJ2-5	CASGTGSTTQYF	TGTGCCAGCGGGACAGGGAGTACGACCCAGTACTTC
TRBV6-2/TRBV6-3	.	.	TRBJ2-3	CASTLLGRPDTQYF	TGTGCCAGCACCCTACTTGGTCGGCCTGATACGCAGTATTTT
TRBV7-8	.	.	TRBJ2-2	CASSPAGTHTGELFF	TGTGCCAGCAGCCCCGCAGGGACTCACACCGGGGAGCTGTTTTTT
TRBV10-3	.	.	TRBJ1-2	CAISESTWIEGDYGYTF	TGTGCCATCAGTGAGTCGACGTGGATCGAGGGAGACTATGGCTACACCTTC
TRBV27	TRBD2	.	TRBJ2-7	CASSGRANYEQYF	TGTGCCAGCAGCGGGAGGGCCAACTACGAGCAGTACTTC
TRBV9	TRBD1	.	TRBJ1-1	CASSGSGTANTEAFF	TGTGCCAGCAGCGGCTCCGGGACAGCGAACACTGAAGCTTTCTTT
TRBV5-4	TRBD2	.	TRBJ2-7	CASSPGLVPGEQYF	TGTGCCAGCAGCCCCGGACTAGTCCCAGGCGAGCAGTACTTC
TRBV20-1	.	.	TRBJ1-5	CSARDWKGGYQPQHF	TGCAGTGCTAGAGATTGGAAGGGAGGCTATCAGCCCCAGCATTTT
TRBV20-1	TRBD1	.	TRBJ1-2	CSAKQPGQGEEGYTF	TGCAGTGCCAAACAACCGGGACAGGGGGAAGAGGGCTACACCTTC
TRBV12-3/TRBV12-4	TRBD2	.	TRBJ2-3	CASSLIGGGSDTQYF	TGTGCCAGCAGTTTAATTGGGGGAGGGTCAGATACGCAGTATTTT
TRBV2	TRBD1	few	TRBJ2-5	CASREQGAHETQYF	TGTGCCAGCAGGGAACAGGGGGCGCATGAGACCCAGTACTTC
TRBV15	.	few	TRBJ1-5	CATSRGNRENQPQHF	TGTGCCACCAGCAGAGGCAACCGGGAGAATCAGCCCCAGCATTTT
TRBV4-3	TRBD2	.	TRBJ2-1	CASSQEIVASGGRNEQFF	TGCGCCAGCAGCCAAGAAATAGTCGCTAGCGGGGGAAGAAATGAGCAGTTCTTC
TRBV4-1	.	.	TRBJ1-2	CASSLAGTLNYGYTF	TGCGCCAGCAGCCTAGCCGGGACATTGAACTATGGCTACACCTTC
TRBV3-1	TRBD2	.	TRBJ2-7	CASSHQRETIYEQYF	TGTGCCAGCAGCCACCAGCGGGAGACAATATACGAGCAGTACTTC
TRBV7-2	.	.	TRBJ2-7	CASSLAYRGPSEGNEQYF	TGTGCCAGCAGCTTAGCATATCGGGGGCCCTCCGAAGGGAACGAGCAGTACTTC
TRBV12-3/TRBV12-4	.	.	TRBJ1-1	CASSFNAEAFF	TGTGCCAGCAGTTTTAATGCTGAAGCTTTCTTT